This TCR beta chain was observed in a study of STAT5B mutations in CD4+ large granular lymphocyte leukemia. On the study more broadly: Among healthy donors, a particular HLA allele went with more CDR3 'QG' motifs.

General observations from the study: Data were not HLA-matched across samples. Approximately 25% of private leukemic clonotypes occurred rarely in other patients' non-leukemic repertoires.

Measured with immunoSEQ multiplex PCR; TCRdb has only the in-frame clones, and not every one. The data show fewer than 25,000 clones, with 78% seen just once and about 0.4% held by the top ten. The V gene's germline CDR1 is SGHRS and CDR2 YFSETQ. Trimming cost V 1 base and J 6 bases, with 14 bases left between them. The CDR3 extends over 15 amino acids. Turning to this clone: Antigen specificity is unknown.

The chain uses TRBV5-1 and TRBJ1-5; weak D call: TRBD1 (5 bases). This TCR derives from a human donor in good health. The sample consisted of CD4+ T cells from blood buffy coats. CDR3 amino acids: CASSLNGGPLQPQHF. CDR3 DNA: TGCGCCAGCAGCTTGAATGGGGGACCCCTTCAGCCCCAGCATTTT.